This T cell receptor beta chain emerged from a study of cytomegalovirus exposure and HLA in healthy donors. Remarks on this clone: Antigen unknown.

Overall study findings and caveats: Per a later analysis, roughly 17,000 TCR beta sequences showed association with HLA alleles at 0.05 false discovery rate. Later genetic work tied a missense DCLRE1C variant to beta-chain V and J trimming. One cluster of highly shared sequence variants probably arose as a sequencing artifact. The study listed under 200 cytomegalovirus-associated TCR beta chains.

The length of the CDR3 is 21 residues. The germline V gene has CDR1 SGDLS and CDR2 YYNGEE. V was pared by 0 bases and J by 0 bases, with 19 bases of the junction left unmatched. The PCR used 60 Vbeta and 13 Jbeta primers. Assay: immunoSEQ multiplex PCR; the TCRdb copy retains only in-frame clones and omits some. The repertoire holds 100,000 to 130,000 clones, with 81% as singletons. V usage is TRBV9 and J usage is TRBJ2-3; TRBD1 matches at 7 bases. The TCR comes from a man aged 30-40 years in good health and CMV-seronegative. The sequenced sample consisted of PBMCs. The CDR3 region is CASSVEGGSDRLFPSTDTQYF. CDR3 in DNA: TGTGCCAGCAGCGTAGAGGGCGGGTCGGACAGGCTATTTCCTAGCACAGATACGCAGTATTTT.